Detailed here is one TCR beta chain. The clone's antigen remains unknown. No base quality values were provided; no much bigger clone lies one nucleotide off. The sample's time point label is to be understood as: progressive disease on ibrutinib. For TCR beta library preparation, about 2.2 micrograms of genomic DNA were extracted from the cryopreserved PBMCs. Longitudinal blood samples from CLL patients on ibrutinib monotherapy were analyzed using high-throughput TCR beta sequencing. The patients were enrolled in a single-center, open-label phase 2 trial of ibrutinib monotherapy. The data were obtained in a study of cytotoxic CD8 clonotypes in ibrutinib-treated CLL (dated by TCRdb to the early 2020s). Concerning the study at large: The cohort included some 14 treatment-naive and 11 relapsed/refractory patients; some 18 were IGHV unmutated. Responses were partial in about 25 patients and complete in 2; after median around 68 months follow-up, about 15 stayed in remission and about twelve progressed. Response samples were obtained after a median of approximately twelve months of treatment, with a range of roughly 6 to 40 months. On average, each sample yielded approximately 250,000 productive templates and tens of thousands of productive rearrangements. Of the approximately 86 people in the trial, around 25 had longitudinal samples available. Cryopreserved peripheral blood mononuclear cells were obtained prior to treatment, at the time of response, and at either disease progression or sustained remission. Every remission and progressive disease sample was obtained while ibrutinib was still being received by the patients. Broader findings and caveats from the paper: Clonality increased at ibrutinib response, stayed stable in sustained remission, and fell back toward baseline at progression. Public clonotypes were rare and either shrank or stayed stable during treatment, and the rise in clonality at ibrutinib response reflected expansion of private clonotypes. Baseline clonality exceeded that of age-matched healthy donors and correlated strongly with circulating CD8+ T-cell counts. Sampling times were not matched between patients in sustained remission and patients whose disease was progressing, and lymph node repertoires were not examined.

The goal of deep resolution MiSeq sequencing was a depth between 1 in 1 million and 1 in 200,000 T cells, and coverage averaged 10x per clonotype. TCR beta libraries were generated with the immunoSEQ hsTCRB Kit. The study's own analysis went as follows. ImmunoSEQ Data Assistant and ImmunoSEQ Analyzer were used for data analysis, and V, D and J genes were assigned according to IMGT definitions. Clonality, with values ranging from 0 to 1, was calculated as one minus the normalized Shannon entropy of productive rearrangement frequencies. Public clonotype analysis was restricted to overrepresented clonotypes comprising at least 0.05% of each patient's repertoire. Repertoires from thirteen age-matched healthy donors in immuneACCESS were used as clonality controls. TCRdb mirrors the immuneACCESS table, restricted to in-frame sequences. Some clones are absent from its copies; in checked studies, under half trace to an unresolved V gene, and the reason for the others is unknown. D and trimming come from the DNA, and the V and J calls and clone size come from that table. The sample includes over 250,000 clones, with roughly four fifths observed a single time. The ten top clones hold about 5% of the sample.

Trimming costs V 2 bases and J 7 bases, and their ends lie 15 bases apart. Counted from cysteine to phenylalanine, this CDR3 has 16 amino acids. Only CDR3 DNA remains: 48 bases, in frame from the first base. From a lookup of the germline V gene, CDR1 and CDR2 are SGHTA and FQGTGA. The sample consisted of PBMCs, taken at disease progression, from a patient treated with ibrutinib. This TCR derives from a human donor with chronic lymphocytic leukemia. The sequence joins TRBV7-3 to TRBJ1-6; the D gene cannot be resolved reliably. The CDR3 region reads CASSLDGITANSPLHF. In nucleotide form, the sequence is TGTGCCAGCAGCTTAGATGGGATCACGGCGAATTCACCCCTCCACTTT.